Listed below are T cell receptor beta chains from one sample, sequenced in a study of blood T cell repertoires in COVID-19. The data were produced by immunoSEQ multiplex PCR, yet TCRdb's version contains in-frame clones alone and is incomplete. The top ten hold roughly 4% of the sample, which has about 250,000 clones, about four fifths seen once. The sequencing input was peripheral blood. The receptor set was obtained from a man over 45 with acute or convalescent COVID-19. CDR3s include the opening cysteine and the closing phenylalanine or tryptophan. D genes are given only for firm matches. A row's size may be missing; if present it is once, few, many or a size class.

j_call | d_call | v_call | clone_size | cdr3_nt | cdr3_aa
TRBJ2-2 | TRBD1 | TRBV2 | once | TGTGCCAGCAGTGAATTTGGGGACAGGCCAAACACCGGGGAGCTGTTTTTT | CASSEFGDRPNTGELFF
TRBJ1-3 | - | TRBV5-4 | - | TGTGCCAGCAGCTTGGGTCCGGTTTCGGGAAACACCATATATTTT | CASSLGPVSGNTIYF
TRBJ1-5 | TRBD1 | TRBV7-9 | - | TGTGCCAGCAGCCCTATTGGACAGGCCGAGAAAGGCAATCAGCCCCAGCATTTT | CASSPIGQAEKGNQPQHF
TRBJ1-2 | - | TRBV6-5 | once | TGTGCCAGCAGTCCCCGGACTGCAGCTAACTATGGCTACACCTTC | CASSPRTAANYGYTF
TRBJ2-2 | - | TRBV12-3/TRBV12-4 | - | TGTGCCAGCTCCGGGGGGCCCACCGGGGAGCTGTTTTTT | CASSGGPTGELFF
TRBJ1-5 | - | TRBV6-5 | - | TGTGCCAGCAATAAGTTAGGGGGCAATCAGCCCCAGCATTTT | CASNKLGGNQPQHF
TRBJ1-2 | - | TRBV27 | few | TGTGCCAGCAGTTTATCTAGTCAGGGTAATGGCTACACCTTC | CASSLSSQGNGYTF
TRBJ2-7 | - | TRBV5-1 | - | TGCGCCAGCAGCTTAAAGGGACTCTTAGGTTCCTACGAGCAGTACTTC | CASSLKGLLGSYEQYF
TRBJ1-3 | - | TRBV5-5 | - | TGTGCCAGCATCTTCGGGACTGGAAACACCATATATTTT | CASIFGTGNTIYF
TRBJ2-4 | - | TRBV5-1 | - | TGCGCCAGCAGCCCGACAGGCAACCGTGGCAAAAACATTCAGTACTTC | CASSPTGNRGKNIQYF
TRBJ2-7 | TRBD1 | TRBV4-1 | - | TGCGCCAGCAGCGCCGATCCAGGGGGACCAGCCTACGAGCAGTACTTC | CASSADPGGPAYEQYF
TRBJ1-6 | TRBD1 | TRBV5-1 | - | TGCGCCAGCAGCCCCCGGACAGGCAATTCACCCCTCCACTTT | CASSPRTGNSPLHF
TRBJ1-1 | - | TRBV7-6 | - | TGTGCCAGCAGCCCTCGACTGACTGAAGCTTTCTTT | CASSPRLTEAFF
TRBJ1-2 | TRBD1 | TRBV4-1 | once | TGCGCCAGCAAGGGACAGGGGGATGGCTACACCTTC | CASKGQGDGYTF
TRBJ1-2 | - | TRBV5-1 | - | TGCGCCAGCAGCTTGGCCGAGGGGGTCGGCTACACCTTC | CASSLAEGVGYTF
TRBJ2-7 | TRBD1 | TRBV18 | - | TGTGCCAGCTCACCCGGACAGGGGGCTAGGGCCTACGAGCAGTACTTC | CASSPGQGARAYEQYF
TRBJ1-1 | TRBD1 | TRBV10-3 | - | TGTGCCATCGGCAGGGGGATGGGGAGTACTGAAGCTTTCTTT | CAIGRGMGSTEAFF
TRBJ1-5 | - | TRBV12-5 | - | TGTGCTAGTGGCACCTCGGACAGACAGCCCCAGCATTTT | CASGTSDRQPQHF
TRBJ1-2 | TRBD1 | TRBV24-1 | - | TGTGCCACCAGCCCGGGACAGGGACTCTATGGCTACACCTTC | CATSPGQGLYGYTF
TRBJ1-3 | - | TRBV18 | few | TGTGCCAGCTCACCCCAAACAGGCAACTCTGGAAACACCATATATTTT | CASSPQTGNSGNTIYF
TRBJ2-4 | - | TRBV7-9 | once | TGTGCCAGCAGCCTAAGTTGGGGGCTAGCCAAAAACATTCAGTACTTC | CASSLSWGLAKNIQYF
TRBJ1-1 | - | TRBV9 | - | TGTGCCAGCAGCGGGACTACGTGGGGGACTGAAGCTTTCTTT | CASSGTTWGTEAFF
TRBJ2-7 | - | TRBV25-1 | - | TGTGCCAGCAGGGGGAGATACGAGCAGTACTTC | CASRGRYEQYF
TRBJ1-5 | TRBD1 | TRBV7-2 | - | TGTGCCAGCAGCCCGAGACAGGGTAGGAATCAGCCCCAGCATTTT | CASSPRQGRNQPQHF
TRBJ1-2 | - | TRBV6-6 | few | TGTGCCAGCAGTAGCCTCCCTAACTATGGCTACACCTTC | CASSSLPNYGYTF
TRBJ2-7 | TRBD1 | TRBV7-9 | few | TGTGCCAGCAGCTCCCCGGGACAGGGGGCCTACGAGCAGTACTTC | CASSSPGQGAYEQYF
TRBJ2-7 | TRBD1 | TRBV29-1 | many | TGCAGCGTTGAGCCCGACAGGGGGCCCAGCGAGCAGTACTTC | CSVEPDRGPSEQYF
TRBJ2-2 | - | TRBV7-9 | - | TGTGCCAGCAGCCAGGACAAGAACACCGGGGAGCTGTTTTTT | CASSQDKNTGELFF
TRBJ1-2 | - | TRBV9 | - | TGTGCCAGCAGCGTAGAATCGCGAGTGGCTAACTATGGCTACACCTTC | CASSVESRVANYGYTF
TRBJ2-2 | TRBD2 | TRBV5-5 | - | TGTGCCAGCTTACGGGAGGCCGGGGAGCTGTTTTTT | CASLREAGELFF
TRBJ2-4 | - | TRBV5-1 | once | TGCGCCAGCAGCTTGGTTCAGGGGCCTCTAGCCAAAAACATTCAGTACTTC | CASSLVQGPLAKNIQYF
TRBJ2-5 | TRBD1 | TRBV19 | - | TGTGCCAGTAGTAAACCGGACAGGGGGAGGCAAGAGACCCAGTACTTC | CASSKPDRGRQETQYF
TRBJ2-6 | TRBD1 | TRBV5-1 | - | TGCGCCAGCAGCCTGCCAGGACAGGGGACCGCTGGGGCCAACGTCCTGACTTTC | CASSLPGQGTAGANVLTF
TRBJ1-1 | - | TRBV11-3 | - | TGTGCCAGCAGCTTAACTCGCACTGAAGCTTTCTTT | CASSLTRTEAFF
TRBJ1-3 | - | TRBV3-1/TRBV3-2 | - | TGTGCCAGCAGCCAAGTAGTACAGAGAAACACCATATATTTT | CASSQVVQRNTIYF
TRBJ1-3 | - | TRBV19 | - | TGTGCCAGTAGTGCCGATACTCTCTCTGGAAACACCATATATTTT | CASSADTLSGNTIYF
TRBJ1-5 | - | TRBV30 | - | TGTGCCTGGAGGGGGCAGGGAATGGAGCCCCAGCATTTT | CAWRGQGMEPQHF
TRBJ1-2 | - | TRBV30 | - | TGTGCCTGGAATTACCGAGGGGGCTACACCTTC | CAWNYRGGYTF
TRBJ1-2 | - | TRBV5-8 | - | TGTGCCAGCAGCATAGTCTATGGCTACACCTTC | CASSIVYGYTF
TRBJ2-7 | TRBD2 | TRBV4-1 | - | TGCGCCAGCAGCGAAGGACGGGGGGGATACTACGAGCAGTACTTC | CASSEGRGGYYEQYF
TRBJ2-1 | TRBD2 | TRBV30 | - | TGTGCCGGGACCACTCCGGGACTAGCGCGGAGTCACAATGAGCAGTTCTTC | CAGTTPGLARSHNEQFF
TRBJ1-1 | - | TRBV6-4 | - | TGTGCCAGCAGTGACTGGGGCATGGGGCAGACAAACACTGAAGCTTTCTTT | CASSDWGMGQTNTEAFF
TRBJ1-4 | - | TRBV5-6 | - | TGTGCCAGCAGCTTGGCGGCAACTAATGAAAAACTGTTTTTT | CASSLAATNEKLFF
TRBJ1-1 | - | TRBV15 | - | TGTGCCACCAGCAGAGATCAGATGAACACTGAAGCTTTCTTT | CATSRDQMNTEAFF
TRBJ2-2 | - | TRBV7-3 | - | TGTGCCAGCAGCCCACGAGGGGGAGGGGAACACTCCGGGGAGCTGTTTTTT | CASSPRGGGEHSGELFF
TRBJ2-1 | TRBD2 | TRBV12-5 | - | TGTGCTAGTTTTCCGGGACTAGCGGGAGGGCCTTACAATGAGCAGTTCTTC | CASFPGLAGGPYNEQFF
TRBJ2-7 | - | TRBV19 | - | TGTGCCAGTAGTATCAGGGTCAGCTCCTACGAGCAGTACTTC | CASSIRVSSYEQYF
TRBJ2-7 | - | TRBV6-5 | once | TGTGCCGGCGCCACCACAGGAGACTACGAGCAGTACTTC | CAGATTGDYEQYF